This T cell receptor (beta chain) originates from a study of blood T cell repertoires in COVID-19 (dated by TCRdb to about 2020). Turning to the overall study: Collaborator samples came from the United States, Italy and Spain and covered acute and convalescent phases of COVID-19. Where available, HLA class I and class II types were obtained from metadata supplied by the sample provider rather than from assay-based typing. Samples were obtained from the ongoing ImmuneRACE study (first 160 participants) and from 950 to 1,500 subjects provided by 6 global collaborators. A freely available public database, intended as a resource for researchers studying the immune response to SARS-CoV-2, is where the repertoires were released. Deeply sampled blood TCRbeta repertoires from subjects exposed to, actively infected with, or recovered from COVID-19 were included in the dataset. The sample metadata nearly always contained a de-identified subject ID, COVID-19 status, age in years and sex. The prospective study material was composed of cDNA or gDNA derived from T cells, B-cell-depleted T cells, or PBMCs. Study-level results and caveats: How much clinical and demographic metadata was included differed by source and by participant, and the metadata was provided uncurated.

TCRbeta CDR3 regions were amplified from genomic DNA by means of the immunoSEQ Assay, a bias-controlled multiplex PCR. The paper's data handling went like this. Within the assay, amplification of reference gene primers was used to estimate how many nucleated cells each sample contained. Sequence reads were collapsed and filtered to measure the absolute abundance of every unique TCRbeta CDR3 rearrangement. For each sample, productive Simpson clonality was calculated as the square root of Simpson's diversity index across productive rearrangements. TCRdb mirrors the immuneACCESS table, restricted to in-frame sequences. Some clones are absent from its copies; in checked studies, under half trace to an unresolved V gene, and the reason for the others is unknown. The V and J calls and the clone size are those of that table, but D and trimming were determined from the DNA. Counted in this sample were 170,000 or so clones; 88% of them appeared once. Approximately 9% of the sample goes to the ten largest clones.

Including cysteine and phenylalanine, the CDR3 has 15 amino acids. Just the 45-base CDR3 DNA is kept, in frame starting at base 1. The germline V gene sets CDR1 to SNHLY and CDR2 to FYNNEI. Relative to germline, V is 8 bases shorter and J is 0 bases shorter, with 14 bases between their ends. As regards this clone: This receptor's antigen is unknown. No clone much larger than this one lies a single base away; base qualities are absent.

Enrolling through a virtual design, the prospective study's participants ranged in age from roughly 18 to 89 years and lived across approximately 25 United States geographic areas. In the prospective study, cohorts were assigned on the basis of participant-reported clinical history obtained from a screening survey and a study questionnaire. For ImmuneRACE Cohort 3, a participant was defined as recovered based on two consecutive negative NP/OP PCR tests, clearance by a healthcare professional, or resolution of symptoms. Each participant in the prospective study had whole blood, serum and a nasopharyngeal or oropharyngeal swab collected by mobile phlebotomists. Prospective study participants could optionally give additional blood draws and questionnaires over an approximately 2-month period. Blood samples from the prospective study were shipped frozen or at room temperature prior to DNA extraction.

This sequence was found in a woman aged 18-29 years who had recovered from COVID-19. The source material was PBMCs or T cells enriched from blood (not recorded which). The chain uses TRBV2 and TRBJ1-3; the D segment cannot be called with confidence. The CDR3 protein sequence reads: CASFPRDYSGNTIYF. The DNA reads TGTGCCAGCTTCCCCCGAGATTACTCTGGAAACACCATATATTTT.